These T cell receptor beta chains were read from a single sample in a study of preoperative IRX-2 immunotherapy in early breast cancer. Profiling relied on immunoSEQ multiplex PCR, and the TCRdb table lists in-frame clones only, not all of them. The data contain over a thousand clones, 60% to 80% of them seen just once; the ten biggest clones take up around 10%. Material: tumor tissue, obtained before IRX-2 immunotherapy. The receptors here all came from a human donor with breast cancer. CDR3s leave out the opening cysteine and the closing phenylalanine or tryptophan. Fields, in order: CDR3 length, V gene, CDR3 protein.

>13|TRBV6-8
ASRAPTGGNEKLF
>15|TRBV11-3
ASSGQKTGVYTGELF
>13|TRBV6-8
ASSELVDSGNTIY
>14|TRBV11-3
ASSPGLAGVGETQY
>13|TRBV6-8
ASAGGAGGPETQY
>15|TRBV11-3
ASTVPVRQSRANVLT
>12|TRBV11-3
ASSLVGLRETQY
>12|TRBV15
ATSRRDSYQPQH
>14|TRBV19
ASSILPGSRSQEAF
>13|TRBV11-3
ASSFTSGQGSEAF